The 2 T cell receptor beta chains below were found in one sample sequenced in a study of OX40 agonist ivuxolimab in advanced cancers. Profiling relied on immunoSEQ multiplex PCR, and the TCRdb table lists in-frame clones only, not all of them. The table records about 16,000 clones, 75% to 95% of them present only once. Sequencing was performed on CD4+ or CD8+ T cells sorted from blood, taken in a trial of the OX40 agonist ivuxolimab. These receptor sequences come from an adult with an advanced solid tumor such as melanoma, head and neck, liver or kidney cancer.

This sequence joins TRBV6-6 and TRBJ2-7; D perhaps matches TRBD1 (7 bases). Germline V CDR1 and CDR2: MNHNY, SVGAGI (reference sequence). V lost 2 bases to trimming and J lost 3 bases, with 17 bases between them. The CDR3 contains 16 residues. CDR3 protein: CASSYGGTASIYEQYF. CDR3 in DNA: TGTGCCAGCAGTTACGGGGGGACAGCTTCTATCTACGAGCAGTACTTC.

The rearrangement joins TRBV9 to TRBJ1-1; 9 positions agree with TRBD1. Germline CDR1 is SGDLS and CDR2 is YYNGEE. The J segment lost 2 bases and the V segment lost 3 bases, leaving 11 bases of the junction unmatched. The CDR3 covers 17 residues. The CDR3 region is CASSGQFGDRDNTEAFF. For the CDR3, the DNA is TGTGCCAGCAGCGGGCAATTCGGGGACAGGGATAACACTGAAGCTTTCTTT.